Sequencing of this T cell receptor (beta chain) was carried out in a study of cytomegalovirus exposure and HLA in healthy donors. As regards this clone: The antigen is not known.

The donors were part of the validation cohort, which consisted of approximately 110 subjects and was separate from the first cohort of hundreds of subjects. Produced via immunoSEQ multiplex PCR; TCRdb's table is partial and in-frame only. The table shows about 250,000 clones, with roughly 87% occurring only once. General study points: About 150 TCR beta chains were listed as cytomegalovirus-associated. CMV antigen specificity of three CMV-associated chains was confirmed in vitro.

CDR1 is SGHKS, CDR2 YYEKEE, per germline (reference sequence). V was trimmed by 4 bases and J by 7 bases, leaving 11 bases between them. This CDR3 spans 13 amino acids. Sequenced material: PBMCs. The source is a man between 18 and 29 years old in good health and CMV-seropositive. The chain carries TRBV5-5 and TRBJ2-2; D is uncertain. The CDR3 coding sequence is TGTGCCAGCAGCCCTGCAGGAAGCGGGGAGCTGTTTTTT. Translating it yields CASSPAGSGELFF.